The entry below gives a single T cell receptor (beta chain) sequence along with its context. The sample originates from a study of blood T cell repertoires in COVID-19. Everyone who took part was roughly 18 to 95 years old, and they came from 24 US areas. Recovered participants had two consecutive negative NP/OP PCR tests, healthcare professional clearance, or symptom resolution. The CDR3 covers 13 residues. Trimming at V came to 5 bases and at J to 4 bases, leaving 4 bases not matched to a gene. CDR1 and CDR2 (germline): SNHLY, FYNNEI. Profiling relied on immunoSEQ multiplex PCR, and the TCRdb table lists in-frame clones only, not all of them. Of over 250,000 clones listed, roughly 90% are singletons.

The clonotype comes from a man in his sixties who had recovered from COVID-19. The J gene is TRBJ1-1, the V gene TRBV2; TRBD1 agrees at 7 bases. Source material: PBMCs or T cells enriched from blood (not recorded which). The CDR3: CASSMTGPTEAFF. The CDR3 nucleotides read TGTGCCAGCAGTATGACAGGGCCCACTGAAGCTTTCTTT.